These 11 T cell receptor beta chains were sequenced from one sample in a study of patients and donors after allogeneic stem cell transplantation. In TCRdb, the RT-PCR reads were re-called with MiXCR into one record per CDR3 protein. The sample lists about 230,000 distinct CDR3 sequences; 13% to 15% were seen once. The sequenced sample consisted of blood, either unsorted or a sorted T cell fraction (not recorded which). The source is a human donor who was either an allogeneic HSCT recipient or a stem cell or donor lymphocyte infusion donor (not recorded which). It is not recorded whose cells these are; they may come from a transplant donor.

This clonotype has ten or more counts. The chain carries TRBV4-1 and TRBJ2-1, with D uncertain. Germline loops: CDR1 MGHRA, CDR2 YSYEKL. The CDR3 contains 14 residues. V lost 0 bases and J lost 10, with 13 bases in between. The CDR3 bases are TGCGCCAGCAGCCAAGAAGGAAACCTAGGGGAGCAGTTCTTC. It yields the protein CASSQEGNLGEQFF.

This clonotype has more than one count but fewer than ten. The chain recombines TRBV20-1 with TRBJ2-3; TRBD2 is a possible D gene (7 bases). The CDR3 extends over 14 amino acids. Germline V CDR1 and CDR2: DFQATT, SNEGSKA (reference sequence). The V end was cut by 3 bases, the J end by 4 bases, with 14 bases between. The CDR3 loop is CSASGGGASDTQYF. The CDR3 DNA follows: TGCAGTGCTAGTGGTGGGGGGGCCTCAGATACGCAGTATTTT.

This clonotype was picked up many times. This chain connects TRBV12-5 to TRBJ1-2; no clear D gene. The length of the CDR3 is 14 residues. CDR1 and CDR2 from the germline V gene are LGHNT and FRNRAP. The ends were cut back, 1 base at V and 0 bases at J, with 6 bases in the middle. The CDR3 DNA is TGTGCTAGTGGTTTGGGCAGCTCTAACTATGGCTACACCTTC. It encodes CASGLGSSNYGYTF.

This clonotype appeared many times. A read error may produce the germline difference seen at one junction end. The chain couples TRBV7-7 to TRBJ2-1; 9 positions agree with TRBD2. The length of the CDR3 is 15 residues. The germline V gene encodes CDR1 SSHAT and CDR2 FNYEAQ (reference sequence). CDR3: CASSSGTSRENEQFF. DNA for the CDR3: TGTGCTAGCAGCTCCGGGACTAGCAGAGAGAATGAGCAGTTCTTC.

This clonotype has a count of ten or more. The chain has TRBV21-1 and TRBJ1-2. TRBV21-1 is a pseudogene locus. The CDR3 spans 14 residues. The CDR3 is CASSKAGNQPGYTF. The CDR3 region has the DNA TGTGCCAGCAGCAAAGCTGGGAACCAACCCGGCTACACCTTC.

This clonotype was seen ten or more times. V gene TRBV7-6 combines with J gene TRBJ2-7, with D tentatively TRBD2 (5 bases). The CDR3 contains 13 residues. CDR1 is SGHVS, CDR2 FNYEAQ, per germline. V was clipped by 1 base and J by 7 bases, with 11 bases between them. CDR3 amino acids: CASSLVYGKEQYF. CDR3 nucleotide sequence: TGTGCCAGCAGCTTAGTGTACGGGAAAGAGCAGTACTTC.

The DNA for the CDR3 is TGTGCCAGCAGCACCTGGACAGGGGGTTTCACCGGGGAGCTGTTTTTT. The encoded protein is CASSTWTGGFTGELFF. This rearrangement joins TRBV5-6 to TRBJ2-2; 10 bases map to TRBD1. The germline CDR1 and CDR2 sequences are SGHDT and YYEEEE. J lost 4 bases, V lost 4 bases, and 7 bases had no gene match. The CDR3 totals 16 residues.

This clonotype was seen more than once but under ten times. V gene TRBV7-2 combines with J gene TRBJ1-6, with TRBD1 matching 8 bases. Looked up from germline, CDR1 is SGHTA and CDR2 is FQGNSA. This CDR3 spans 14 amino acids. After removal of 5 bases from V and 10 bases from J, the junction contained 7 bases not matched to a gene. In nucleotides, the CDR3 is TGTGCCAGCAGCCCCCGACAGGGGACATCACCCCTCCACTTT. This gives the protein CASSPRQGTSPLHF. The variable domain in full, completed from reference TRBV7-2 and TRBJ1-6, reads GAGVSQSPSNKVTEKGKDVELRCDPISGHTALYWYRQSLGQGLEFLIYFQGNSAPDKSGLPSDRFSAERTGGSVSTLTIQRTQQEDSAVYLCASSPRQGTSPLHFGNGTRLTVT.

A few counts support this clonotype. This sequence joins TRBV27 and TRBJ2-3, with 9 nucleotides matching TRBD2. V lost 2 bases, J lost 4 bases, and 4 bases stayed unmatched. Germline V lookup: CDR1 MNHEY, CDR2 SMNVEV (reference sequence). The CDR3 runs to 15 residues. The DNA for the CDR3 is TGTGCCAGCAGTTTAATGGGCGGGAGGGCAGATACGCAGTATTTT. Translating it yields CASSLMGGRADTQYF.

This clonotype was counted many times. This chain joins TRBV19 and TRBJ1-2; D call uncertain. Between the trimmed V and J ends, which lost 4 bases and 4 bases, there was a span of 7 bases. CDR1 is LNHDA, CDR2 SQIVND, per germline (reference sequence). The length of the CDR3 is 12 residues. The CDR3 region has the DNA TGTGCCAGTAGTACAGTCGGCTATGGCTACACCTTC. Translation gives CASSTVGYGYTF.

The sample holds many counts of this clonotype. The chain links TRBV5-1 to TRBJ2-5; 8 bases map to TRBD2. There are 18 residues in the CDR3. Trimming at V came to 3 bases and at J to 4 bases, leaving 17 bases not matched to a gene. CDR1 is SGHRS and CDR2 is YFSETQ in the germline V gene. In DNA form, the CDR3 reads TGCGCCAGCAGCTACGGACTAGCCACCGGCGGCACCGGAGAGACCCAGTACTTC. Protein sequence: CASSYGLATGGTGETQYF.